This T cell receptor beta chain was documented in a study of OX40 agonist ivuxolimab in advanced cancers. The wider study: Cancers in dose escalation were hepatocellular, melanoma, renal cell and head and neck. Study findings and constraints: The CD4+ and CD8+ T cells in the blood had expanded clonally by week 6 at 0.1 to 3.0 mg/kg.

The CDR3 is 14 amino acids. V was pared by 2 bases and J by 2 bases, with 6 bases between. CDR1 is SGHAT, CDR2 FQNNGV, per germline. People who had autoimmune disease history or systemic immunosuppression were excluded. Here immunoSEQ multiplex PCR was the method, and the copy in TCRdb shows in-frame clones only, minus some. The repertoire has about 75,000 clones, around 86% of them found once; the top ten carry approximately 8.4%. Notes on this clone: Its antigen remains unknown.

This specimen consisted of CD4+ or CD8+ T cells sorted from blood, obtained in a trial of the OX40 agonist ivuxolimab. The chain couples TRBV11-2 to TRBJ2-2; D is uncertain. The source is an adult with an advanced solid tumor such as melanoma, head and neck, liver or kidney cancer. CDR3 coding DNA: TGTGCCAGCAGCTTAAGATATAACACCGGGGAGCTGTTTTTT. Translation: CASSLRYNTGELFF.